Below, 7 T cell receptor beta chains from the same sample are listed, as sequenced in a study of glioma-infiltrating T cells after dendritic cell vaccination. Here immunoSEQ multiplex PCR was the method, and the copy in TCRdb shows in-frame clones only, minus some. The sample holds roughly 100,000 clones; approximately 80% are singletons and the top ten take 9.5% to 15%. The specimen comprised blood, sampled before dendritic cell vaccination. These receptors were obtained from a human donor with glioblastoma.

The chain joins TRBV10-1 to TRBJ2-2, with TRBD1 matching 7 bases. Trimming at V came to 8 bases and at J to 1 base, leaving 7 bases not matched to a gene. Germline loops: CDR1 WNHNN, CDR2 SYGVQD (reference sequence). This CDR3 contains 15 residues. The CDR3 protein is CASSGQRWNTGELFF. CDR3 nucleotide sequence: TGCGCCAGCTCGGGACAGCGGTGGAACACCGGGGAGCTGTTTTTT.

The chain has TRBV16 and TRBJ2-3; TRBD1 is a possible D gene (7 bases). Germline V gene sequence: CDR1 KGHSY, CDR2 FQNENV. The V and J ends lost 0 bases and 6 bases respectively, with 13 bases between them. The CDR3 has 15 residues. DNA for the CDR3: TGTGCCAGCAGCCAATCTGCGCCAGGGGGGGATACGCAGTATTTT. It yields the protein CASSQSAPGGDTQYF.

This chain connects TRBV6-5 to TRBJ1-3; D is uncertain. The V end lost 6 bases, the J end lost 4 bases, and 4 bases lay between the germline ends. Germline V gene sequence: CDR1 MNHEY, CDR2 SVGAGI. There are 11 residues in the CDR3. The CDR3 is CASSQGNTIYF. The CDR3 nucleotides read TGTGCCAGCAGCCAAGGAAACACCATATATTTT.

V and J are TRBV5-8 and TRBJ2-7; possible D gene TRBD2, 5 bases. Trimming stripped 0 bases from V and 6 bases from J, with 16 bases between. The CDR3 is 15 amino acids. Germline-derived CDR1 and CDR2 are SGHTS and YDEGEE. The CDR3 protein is CASSLGTPPKAEQYF. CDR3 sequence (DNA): TGTGCCAGCAGCTTGGGGACTCCCCCTAAAGCCGAGCAGTACTTC.

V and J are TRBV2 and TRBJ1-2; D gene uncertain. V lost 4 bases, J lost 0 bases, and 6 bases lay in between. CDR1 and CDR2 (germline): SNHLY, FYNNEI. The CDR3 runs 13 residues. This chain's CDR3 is CASSVRTNYGYTF. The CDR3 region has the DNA TGTGCCAGCAGTGTGAGGACTAACTATGGCTACACCTTC.

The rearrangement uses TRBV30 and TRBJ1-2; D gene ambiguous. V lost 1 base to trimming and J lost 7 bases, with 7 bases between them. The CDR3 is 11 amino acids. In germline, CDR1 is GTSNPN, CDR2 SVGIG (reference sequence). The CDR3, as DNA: TGTGCCTGGAGTGCCAACGGTGGCTACACCTTC. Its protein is CAWSANGGYTF.

The CDR3 sequence is CASSPPNRGNSYEQYF. The CDR3 DNA reads as TGTGCCAGCTCACCACCGAACAGGGGCAATTCCTACGAGCAGTACTTC. J is TRBJ2-7 and V is TRBV18, with 7 bases lining up with TRBD1. CDR1 is KGHSH and CDR2 is LQKENI in the germline V gene. V shed 0 bases and J 1 base; nucleotides not matched to a gene: 6. The CDR3 sequence is 16 residues long.